This TCR beta chain comes out of a study of T cell changes during pregnancy in multiple sclerosis. Clones were read by immunoSEQ multiplex PCR, and TCRdb kept only the in-frame ones, dropping some. The data contain approximately 50,000 clones, approximately 93% of them singletons. Germline-derived CDR1 and CDR2 are SGHTA and FQGTGA. The CDR3 has 13 amino acids. After removal of 5 bases from V and 9 bases from J, the junction contained 6 bases not matched to a gene. The count of this clone is one. The rearrangement uses TRBV7-3 and TRBJ2-1, with 8 nucleotides matching TRBD2. The sequenced sample was CD4+ T cells from peripheral blood mononuclear cells, obtained in the third trimester of pregnancy. This TCR derives from a female donor with multiple sclerosis, enrolled in a pregnancy study. This chain's CDR3 is CASSRGGRAEQFF. DNA for the CDR3: TGTGCCAGCAGCCGGGGGGGGCGGGCTGAGCAGTTCTTC.